This entry describes one TCR beta chain. The sample is drawn from a study of T cell clonotyping in hematopoietic cell transplantation. CDR3 length: 12 amino acids. With 2 bases removed from V and 4 bases from J, the gap between germline ends came to 6 bases. Looked up from germline, CDR1 is MNHEY and CDR2 is SMNVEV (reference sequence). The assay was immunoSEQ multiplex PCR, and TCRdb's table has in-frame clones only and misses some. The profile shows 35,000 to 45,000 clones, over 75% of them singletons. The rearrangement uses TRBV27 and TRBJ2-7; no clear D. Sample: peripheral blood mononuclear cells. The receptor comes from a woman aged 40 to 49 in good health. Some clones in this sample may be carry-over from other donors' samples. Written as DNA, the CDR3 is TGTGCCAGCAGTTTACTAGGGTACGAGCAGTACTTC. This gives the protein CASSLLGYEQYF.